The sequence of this T cell receptor beta chain was determined in a study of T cell responses to AZD1222 COVID-19 vaccine. Whole-study results and caveats: The donors showed a predominance of white British ancestry and of females, with possible underestimation of clonal diversity. Along spike, vaccine-associated CD4 TCRs were found throughout, with dominance at 160-218 and 743-854. Sampled repertoires all dated from after the peak T cell response.

The length of the CDR3 is 13 residues. The V end was cut by 0 bases, the J end by 6 bases, with 9 bases between. Germline CDR1 LGHNA, CDR2 YSLEER. Pooled samples include second doses given at about 4 or 12 weeks. Clones were read by immunoSEQ multiplex PCR, and TCRdb kept only the in-frame ones, dropping some. The sample consists of approximately 61,000 clones, over 75% of them appearing once. Concerning this clone itself: The antigen remains unidentified.

The specimen comprised peripheral blood, sampled 28 days after the second AZD1222 dose. The TCR sequence derives from an adult who received the AZD1222 COVID-19 vaccine. V usage is TRBV4-3 and J usage is TRBJ2-7; the D gene could be TRBD1 or TRBD2 (5 bases each). This CDR3 reads CASSQDWGSEQYF. CDR3 nucleotides: TGCGCCAGCAGCCAAGATTGGGGGAGCGAGCAGTACTTC.